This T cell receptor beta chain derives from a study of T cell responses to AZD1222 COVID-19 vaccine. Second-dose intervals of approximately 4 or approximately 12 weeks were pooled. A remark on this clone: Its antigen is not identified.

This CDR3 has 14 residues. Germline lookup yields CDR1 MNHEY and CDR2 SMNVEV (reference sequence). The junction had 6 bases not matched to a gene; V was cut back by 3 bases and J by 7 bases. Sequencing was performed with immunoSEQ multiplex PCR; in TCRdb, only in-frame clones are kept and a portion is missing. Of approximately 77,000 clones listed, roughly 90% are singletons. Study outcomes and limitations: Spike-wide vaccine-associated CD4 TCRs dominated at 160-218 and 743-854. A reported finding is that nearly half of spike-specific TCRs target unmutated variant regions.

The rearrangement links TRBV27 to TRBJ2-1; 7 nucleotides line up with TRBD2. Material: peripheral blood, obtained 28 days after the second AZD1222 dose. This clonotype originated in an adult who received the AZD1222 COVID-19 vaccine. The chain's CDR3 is CASSLPGGGNEQFF. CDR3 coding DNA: TGTGCCAGCAGTTTGCCCGGGGGAGGGAATGAGCAGTTCTTC.